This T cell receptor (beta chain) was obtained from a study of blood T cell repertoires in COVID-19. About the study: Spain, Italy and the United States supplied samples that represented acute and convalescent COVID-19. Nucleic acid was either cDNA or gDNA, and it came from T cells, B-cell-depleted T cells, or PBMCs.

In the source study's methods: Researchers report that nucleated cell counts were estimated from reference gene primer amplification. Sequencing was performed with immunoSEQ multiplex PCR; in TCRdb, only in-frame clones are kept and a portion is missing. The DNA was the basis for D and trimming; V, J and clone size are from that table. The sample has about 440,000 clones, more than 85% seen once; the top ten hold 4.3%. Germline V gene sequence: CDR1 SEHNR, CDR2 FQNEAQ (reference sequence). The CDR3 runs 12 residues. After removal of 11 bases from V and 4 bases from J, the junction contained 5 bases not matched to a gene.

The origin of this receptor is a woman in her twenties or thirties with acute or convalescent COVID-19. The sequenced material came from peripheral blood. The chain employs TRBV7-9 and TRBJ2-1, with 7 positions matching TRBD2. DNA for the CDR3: TGTGCCTCGGCGGGAGTTTACAATGAGCAGTTCTTC. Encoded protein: CASAGVYNEQFF.